The clone carrying this T cell receptor (beta chain) was seen more than once but under ten times. Sample-barcoded 5' priming and a J-beta primer mix drove a second PCR of 7 to 11 cycles. TCRdb re-derived calls from the 5' RACE reads in MiXCR, one entry per CDR3 protein. Here the sample spans around 690,000 distinct CDR3 sequences, roughly three fifths being singletons. The sample is drawn from a study of blood T cells in healthy people across ages. Each donor's blood draw was ten milliliters of peripheral blood. The CDR3 is 17 amino acids. The junction had 8 bases not matched to a gene; V was cut back by 0 bases and J by 2 bases. Germline CDR1 reads LGHNA; CDR2 reads YNFKEQ.

V and J are TRBV4-2 and TRBJ2-3; 7 nucleotides align to TRBD2. The sequencing sample was made of blood. This sequence originates from a man between 60 and 75 years old in good health. The CDR3 here is CASSQEGRGIDTDTQYF. The CDR3 DNA follows: TGTGCCAGCAGCCAAGAAGGGCGGGGGATTGACACAGATACGCAGTATTTT.